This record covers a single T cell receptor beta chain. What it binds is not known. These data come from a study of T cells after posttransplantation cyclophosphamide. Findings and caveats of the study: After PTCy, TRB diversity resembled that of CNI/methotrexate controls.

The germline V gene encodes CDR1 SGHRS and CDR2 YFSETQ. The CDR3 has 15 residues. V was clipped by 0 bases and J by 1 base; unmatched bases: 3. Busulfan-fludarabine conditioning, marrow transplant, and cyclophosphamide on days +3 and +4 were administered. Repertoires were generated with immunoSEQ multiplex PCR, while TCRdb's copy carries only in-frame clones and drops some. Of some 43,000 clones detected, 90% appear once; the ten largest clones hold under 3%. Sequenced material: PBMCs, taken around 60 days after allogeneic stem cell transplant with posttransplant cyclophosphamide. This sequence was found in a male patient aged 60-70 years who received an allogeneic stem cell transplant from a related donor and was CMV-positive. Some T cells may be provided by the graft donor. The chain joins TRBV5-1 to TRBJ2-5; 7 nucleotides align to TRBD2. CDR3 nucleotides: TGCGCCAGCAGCTTGGTCGGGACTACCCAAGAGACCCAGTACTTC. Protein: CASSLVGTTQETQYF.